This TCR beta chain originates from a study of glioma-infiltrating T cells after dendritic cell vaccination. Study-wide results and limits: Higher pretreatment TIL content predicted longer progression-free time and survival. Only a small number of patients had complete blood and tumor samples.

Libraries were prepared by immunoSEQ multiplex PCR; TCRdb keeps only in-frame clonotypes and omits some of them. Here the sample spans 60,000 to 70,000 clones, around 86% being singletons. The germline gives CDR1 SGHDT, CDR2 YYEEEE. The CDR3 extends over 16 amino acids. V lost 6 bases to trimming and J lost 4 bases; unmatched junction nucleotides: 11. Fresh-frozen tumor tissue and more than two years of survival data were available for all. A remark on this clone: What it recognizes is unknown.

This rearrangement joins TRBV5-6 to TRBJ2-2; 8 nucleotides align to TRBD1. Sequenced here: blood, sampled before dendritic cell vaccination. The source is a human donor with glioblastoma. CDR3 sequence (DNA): TGTGCCAGCACCCGACGTAACAGGGGGTTCACCGGGGAGCTGTTTTTT. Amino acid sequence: CASTRRNRGFTGELFF.